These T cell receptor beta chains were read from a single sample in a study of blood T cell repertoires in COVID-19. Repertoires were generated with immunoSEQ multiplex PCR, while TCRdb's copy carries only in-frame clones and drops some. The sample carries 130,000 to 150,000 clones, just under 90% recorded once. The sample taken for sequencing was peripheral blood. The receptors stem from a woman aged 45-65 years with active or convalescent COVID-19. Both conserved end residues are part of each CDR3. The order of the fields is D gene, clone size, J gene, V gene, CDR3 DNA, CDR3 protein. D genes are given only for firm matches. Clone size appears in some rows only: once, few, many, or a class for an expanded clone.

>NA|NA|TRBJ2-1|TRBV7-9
TGTGCCAGCAGCTTCGGTGGTGAGCAGTTCTTC
CASSFGGEQFF
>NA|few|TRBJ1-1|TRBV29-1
TGCAGCGTCTCGGGACACCTGAACACTGAAGCTTTCTTT
CSVSGHLNTEAFF
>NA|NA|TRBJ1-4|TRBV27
TGTGCCAGCGGCGTCACAGGGCAGGTTCGGGGAAAACTGTTTTTT
CASGVTGQVRGKLFF
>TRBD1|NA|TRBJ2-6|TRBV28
TGTGCCAGCAGTTATGGGATACAGGGGGCGGGAACCTCTGGGGCCAACGTCCTGACTTTC
CASSYGIQGAGTSGANVLTF
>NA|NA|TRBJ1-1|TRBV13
TGTGCCAGCAGCTTATCAAGGGGTACTGAAGCTTTCTTT
CASSLSRGTEAFF
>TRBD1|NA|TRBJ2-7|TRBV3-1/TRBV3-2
TGTGCCAGCAGTCCCGGGACAGTATCCTACGAGCAGTACTTC
CASSPGTVSYEQYF
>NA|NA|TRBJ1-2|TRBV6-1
TGTGCCAGCAGTGAGGAGGGGCTAGGTGGCTACACCTTC
CASSEEGLGGYTF
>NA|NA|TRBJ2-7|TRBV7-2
TGTGCCAGCAGCTTAAGAACAGACTACGAGCAGTACTTC
CASSLRTDYEQYF
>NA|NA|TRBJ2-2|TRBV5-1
TGCGCCAGCAGCCCTGCCGGGCGGGTCGCCGGGGAGCTGTTTTTT
CASSPAGRVAGELFF
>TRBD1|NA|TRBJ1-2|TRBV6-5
TGTGCCAGCAGGGGTGGGACAGGGGGCGACTATGGCTACACCTTC
CASRGGTGGDYGYTF
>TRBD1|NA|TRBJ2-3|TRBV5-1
TGCGCCAGCGGACGCGGGACAGGGGGTGTATATACGCAGTATTTT
CASGRGTGGVYTQYF
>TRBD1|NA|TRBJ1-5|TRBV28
TGTGCCAGCAGTAGGGGACAGCCTAATCAGCCCCAGCATTTT
CASSRGQPNQPQHF
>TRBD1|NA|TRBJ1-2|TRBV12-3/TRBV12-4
TGTGCCAGCAGCTTCGGGACAGGAGGTTCCACCTTC
CASSFGTGGSTF
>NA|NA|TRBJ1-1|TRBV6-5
TGTGCCAGCAGGATAAGCGGGGGGAACACTGAAGCTTTCTTT
CASRISGGNTEAFF
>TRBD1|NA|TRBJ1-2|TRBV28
TGTGCCACCCTAAACATACAGGGGAGCTATGGCTACACCTTC
CATLNIQGSYGYTF
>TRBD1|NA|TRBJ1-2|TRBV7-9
TGTGCCAGCAGCCCAGCAGGGTCAGGGGGTGGCTACACCTTC
CASSPAGSGGGYTF
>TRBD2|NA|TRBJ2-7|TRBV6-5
TGTGCCAGCACTCGCTCGGGGGGGCGGTCTGGCGAGCAGTACTTC
CASTRSGGRSGEQYF
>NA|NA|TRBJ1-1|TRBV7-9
TGTGCCAGCAGCCGCGGGGGAATGAACACTGAAGCTTTCTTT
CASSRGGMNTEAFF
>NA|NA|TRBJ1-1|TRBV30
TGTGCCTGGAGTGTCTTGAACCGGGACACGAACACTGAAGCTTTCTTT
CAWSVLNRDTNTEAFF
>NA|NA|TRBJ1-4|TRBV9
TGTGCCAGCAGCGCCAGGGGTCAGGGTGAAAAACTGTTTTTT
CASSARGQGEKLFF
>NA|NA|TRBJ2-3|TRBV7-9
TGTGCCAGCAGCGATACCTGGGGCAGCTCCACAGATACGCAGTATTTT
CASSDTWGSSTDTQYF
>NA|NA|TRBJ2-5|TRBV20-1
TGCAGTGCTAGTGTCCCAATGGGGAGGACGGAGACCCAGTACTTC
CSASVPMGRTETQYF
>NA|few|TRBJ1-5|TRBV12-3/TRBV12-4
TGTGCCAGCAGTATTATGAATCAGCCCCAGCATTTT
CASSIMNQPQHF
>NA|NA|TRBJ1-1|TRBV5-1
TGCGCCAGCAGCTTCTCTCCGAGACGGGGGGACACTGAAGCTTTCTTT
CASSFSPRRGDTEAFF
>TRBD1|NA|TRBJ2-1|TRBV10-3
TGTGCCATCAGCACCATGACAGGGGTGGATGAGCAGTTCTTC
CAISTMTGVDEQFF
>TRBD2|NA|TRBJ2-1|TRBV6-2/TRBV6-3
TGTGCCAGCAGTTACGGCGGGGGGAAGGGCAATGAGCAGTTCTTC
CASSYGGGKGNEQFF
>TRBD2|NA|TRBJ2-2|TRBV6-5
TGTGCCAGCAGTTACGTAGCGGGGGCCCACACCGGGGAGCTGTTTTTT
CASSYVAGAHTGELFF
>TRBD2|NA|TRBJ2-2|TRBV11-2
TGTGCCAGCAGCCCACTCCGGCGGGGGGCGCTGAACACCGGGGAGCTGTTTTTT
CASSPLRRGALNTGELFF
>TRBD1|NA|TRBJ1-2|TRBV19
TGTGCCAGTACCGTGGGCGGGACAGGACTTAACTATGGCTACACCTTC
CASTVGGTGLNYGYTF
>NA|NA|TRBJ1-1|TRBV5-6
TGTGCCAGCAGCTACAGGGTAATGGGGGAGAACACTGAAGCTTTCTTT
CASSYRVMGENTEAFF
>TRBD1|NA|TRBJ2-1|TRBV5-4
TGTGCCAGCAGCCGCACAGGGGTGGATGAGCAGTTCTTC
CASSRTGVDEQFF
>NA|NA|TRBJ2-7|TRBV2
TGTGCCAGCAGAAGACTAGGAGGAAAGGCCTACGAGCAGTACTTC
CASRRLGGKAYEQYF
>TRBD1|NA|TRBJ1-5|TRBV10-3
TGTGCCATCAGTAACTGGACAGGGGGGCAGCCCCAGCATTTT
CAISNWTGGQPQHF
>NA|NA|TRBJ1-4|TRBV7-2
TGTGCAACAAGGACAAGTCCTAATGAAAAACTGTTTTTT
CATRTSPNEKLFF
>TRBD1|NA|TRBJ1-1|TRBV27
TGTGCCAGCAGTCCAGAGGGGGCCACTGAAGCTTTCTTT
CASSPEGATEAFF
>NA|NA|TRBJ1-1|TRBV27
TGTGCCAGCAGTTCTTACATGAACACTGAAGCTTTCTTT
CASSSYMNTEAFF
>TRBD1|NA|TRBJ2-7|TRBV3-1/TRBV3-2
TGTGCCAGCAGCCGGGGGACAGTTACCTACGAGCAGTACTTC
CASSRGTVTYEQYF
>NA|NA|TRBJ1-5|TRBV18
TGTGCCAGCTCCCTCGTCCCCGGACAGTACAATCAGCCCCAGCATTTT
CASSLVPGQYNQPQHF
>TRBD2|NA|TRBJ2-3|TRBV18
TGTGCCAGCTCACTAACTAGCGTAGGCACAGATACGCAGTATTTT
CASSLTSVGTDTQYF
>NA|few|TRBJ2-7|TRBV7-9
TGTGCCAGCAGCTTAGCACCTAAATACGAGCAGTACTTC
CASSLAPKYEQYF
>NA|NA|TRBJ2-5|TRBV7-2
TGTGCCAGCAGCTTAGACGCAGGTGGGACCCAGTACTTC
CASSLDAGGTQYF
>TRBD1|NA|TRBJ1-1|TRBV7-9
TGTGCCAGCAGCTCCGGACAGGCGAAAACGACTGAAGCTTTCTTT
CASSSGQAKTTEAFF
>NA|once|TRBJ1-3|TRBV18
TGTGCCAGCTCACCCGGCGGGGGCGCCGGAAACACCATATATTTT
CASSPGGGAGNTIYF
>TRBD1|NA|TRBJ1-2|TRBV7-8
TGTGCCAGCAGCCCCGGACAGGGGAACTATGGCTACACCTTC
CASSPGQGNYGYTF
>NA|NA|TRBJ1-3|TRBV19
TGTGCCAGTAGTATTTCCCGCGGGCCCGGAAACACCATATATTTT
CASSISRGPGNTIYF
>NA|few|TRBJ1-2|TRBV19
TGTGCCAGTAGTCCAGGGCCGGGAGGCGTCTATGGCTACACCTTC
CASSPGPGGVYGYTF
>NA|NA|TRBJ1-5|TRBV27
TGTGCCAGCAGTTTTTCTCCAGGGGCCCTAAATCAGCCCCAGCATTTT
CASSFSPGALNQPQHF
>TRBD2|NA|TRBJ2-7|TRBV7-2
TGTGCCAGCAGCTTTGGACTAGCGGACAGCTCCTACGAGCAGTACTTC
CASSFGLADSSYEQYF
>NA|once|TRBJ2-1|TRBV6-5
TGTGCCAGCAGCCAGGGAATGGGTGAGCAGTTCTTC
CASSQGMGEQFF
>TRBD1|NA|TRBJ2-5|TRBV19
TGTGCCAGTAGTATCACGGGACAGCAAGAGACCCAGTACTTC
CASSITGQQETQYF
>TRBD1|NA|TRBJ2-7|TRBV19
TGTGCCAGTAGCCCCAAGGGGTACCGGACAGGGATCTCCTACGAGCAGTACTTC
CASSPKGYRTGISYEQYF
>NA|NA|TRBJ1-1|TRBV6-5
TGTGCCAGCAGTTACCTACTTGGGGGGGGGTACACTGAAGCTTTCTTT
CASSYLLGGGYTEAFF